A selection of T cell receptor beta chains follows, all from one sample in a study of T cell repertoires in cytomegalovirus infection. In TCRdb, the reads were re-called with MiXCR into one record per CDR3 protein. Of about 830,000 distinct CDR3 sequences listed, approximately 30% are singletons. These receptors are not linked to any known antigen. The sequences come from cultured CD8+ T cells from PBMCs, collected from culture after CMV antigen stimulation. Receptor source: a human donor in good health (CMV status not recorded). Some clones in this sample may be carry-over from other donors' samples. The CDR3 runs from the conserved cysteine through the conserved F or W. D genes are given only for firm matches. Size is omitted from some rows. Given values are once, few, many or a class for expanded clones.

V gene,D gene,clone size,J gene,CDR3 DNA,CDR3 protein
TRBV6-6,NA,NA,TRBJ2-7,TGTGCCAGCAGTGCAATCGTTAATTACGAGCAGTACTTC,CASSAIVNYEQYF
TRBV4-1,TRBD1,few,TRBJ1-2,TGCGCCAGCAGCCTCAGTCTTACAGGGGGCGACGGCTACACCTTC,CASSLSLTGGDGYTF
TRBV19,TRBD2,NA,TRBJ2-1,TGTGCCAGTAGTATTATAGCGGGGGGGCCTAGTGAGCAGTTCTTC,CASSIIAGGPSEQFF
TRBV6-1,TRBD2,many,TRBJ2-5,TGTGCCAGCAGTGAAGCTAGCGGGGGGCAAGAGACCCAGTACTTC,CASSEASGGQETQYF
TRBV29-1,NA,NA,TRBJ2-1,TGCAGCGTCGACGCCCTGGGAATCTCGTTCTTC,CSVDALGISFF
TRBV6-5,NA,NA,TRBJ2-3,TGTGCCAGCAGTTATTACCCGACAGGAAGCACAGATACGCAGTATTTT,CASSYYPTGSTDTQYF
TRBV2,NA,NA,TRBJ1-5,TGTGCCAGCAGTGACTTTTCAAGCAATCAGCCCCAGCATTTC,CASSDFSSNQPQHF
TRBV9,TRBD2,NA,TRBJ2-1,TGTGCCAGCAGCGTAACGAGCGGGGGATCTGACAATGAGCAGTTCTTC,CASSVTSGGSDNEQFF
TRBV24-1,NA,NA,TRBJ1-2,TGTGCCACAAAAGGACGGGCTGACTATGGCTACACCTTC,CATKGRADYGYTF
TRBV23-1,NA,NA,TRBJ1-6,TGCGCCAGCCTCGCGGGGGCTAAGGGTTCACCCCTCCACTTT,CASLAGAKGSPLHF
TRBV12-3/TRBV12-4,TRBD1,few,TRBJ2-1,TGTGCCAGCAGTTTCGGGACAGGGGGTCCCTACAATGAGCAGTTCTTC,CASSFGTGGPYNEQFF
TRBV7-6,TRBD1,many,TRBJ2-1,TGTGCCAGCAGCCCATGGACAGGGAGCAATGAGCAGTTCTTC,CASSPWTGSNEQFF
TRBV7-9,TRBD2,few,TRBJ2-5,TGTGCCAGCAGCGGCCCTACTAGCGGGGGCCGACAAGAGACCCAGTACTTC,CASSGPTSGGRQETQYF
TRBV7-6,NA,few,TRBJ1-1,TGTGCCAGCAGCCCCGCTCCCGGCCCCACTGAAGCTTTCTTT,CASSPAPGPTEAFF
TRBV15,NA,few,TRBJ1-6,TGTGCCACCAGCAGAGATAGGGCAGGCGAAAATTCACCCCTCCACTTT,CATSRDRAGENSPLHF
TRBV5-1,NA,few,TRBJ2-1,TGTGCCAGCTCCCCAGAGTCCTACAATGAGCAGTTCTTC,CASSPESYNEQFF
TRBV7-9,NA,many,TRBJ2-1,TGTGCCAGCAGTCAAGGCGGGGCTGGTGAGGGTGAGCAGTTCTTC,CASSQGGAGEGEQFF
TRBV7-2,NA,NA,TRBJ1-3,TGTGCCAGCAGCTTATTTGGGGGGGCGAATGGAAACACCATATATTTT,CASSLFGGANGNTIYF
TRBV6-5,TRBD2,NA,TRBJ2-5,TGTGCCAGCAGTTACGGGACTAGCGGGGGGGAAGAGACCCAGTACTTC,CASSYGTSGGEETQYF
TRBV7-2,TRBD2,many,TRBJ2-3,TGTGCCAGCAGCCTTAGCGGGGGGGCCCCAGATACGCAGTATTTT,CASSLSGGAPDTQYF
TRBV7-6,NA,many,TRBJ2-5,TGTGCCAGCAGCTCCAGGGTCGGCGGCAACCAAGAGACCCAGTACTTC,CASSSRVGGNQETQYF
TRBV20-1,TRBD1,NA,TRBJ1-1,TGCAGTGCTAGACCGGGACAGACGAACACTGAAGCTTTCTTT,CSARPGQTNTEAFF
TRBV20-1,NA,NA,TRBJ1-5,TGCAGTGCCTCGACAAAACACGATCAGCCCCAGCATTTT,CSASTKHDQPQHF
TRBV4-1,NA,NA,TRBJ1-1,TGCGCCAGCAGCCAAGATTGGGAGAACACTGAAGCTTTCTTT,CASSQDWENTEAFF
TRBV5-1,NA,few,TRBJ2-2,TGCGCCAGCAGCTTGGATGCAACGGGGCATAGGAACACCGGGGAGCTGTTTTTT,CASSLDATGHRNTGELFF
TRBV7-2,NA,many,TRBJ2-3,TGTGCCAGCAGCTCCCTGGGGGGGGGGCCCACAGATACGCAGTATTTT,CASSSLGGGPTDTQYF
TRBV4-1,TRBD1,NA,TRBJ1-6,TGCGCCAGCAGCCAACCGGGACAGCCTAATTCACCCCTCCACTTT,CASSQPGQPNSPLHF
TRBV19,NA,NA,TRBJ1-5,TGTGCCAGTATCTGGGCGGTAGATAGCAATCAGCCCCAGCATTTT,CASIWAVDSNQPQHF
TRBV7-3,NA,once,TRBJ2-1,TGTGCCAGCAGCTTACCCCGGGGGAAGAGGCAGAATGAGCAGTTCTTC,CASSLPRGKRQNEQFF
TRBV12-3/TRBV12-4,NA,many,TRBJ2-1,TGTGCCAGCAGTTTAGCGAGCGGACCTAACAATGAGCAGTTCTTC,CASSLASGPNNEQFF
TRBV6-2/TRBV6-3,TRBD1,NA,TRBJ1-6,TGTGCCAGCAGTGACACAGGGGATAATTCACCCCTCCACTTT,CASSDTGDNSPLHF
TRBV7-9,TRBD1,NA,TRBJ1-1,TGTGCCAGCAAGGGACAGCCTAACACTGAAGCTTTCTTT,CASKGQPNTEAFF
TRBV7-9,NA,few,TRBJ2-5,TGTGCCAGCAGCGCAACCCCTAGGGAGGAGACCCAGTACTTC,CASSATPREETQYF
TRBV7-3,TRBD2,once,TRBJ2-3,TGTGCCAGCAGCCCGAGCGGGGGGGGGCTTGGTACGCAGTATTTT,CASSPSGGGLGTQYF
TRBV7-9,NA,NA,TRBJ2-7,TGTGCCAGCAGCTCGGAGGACCCCTACGTGCAGTACTTC,CASSSEDPYVQYF
TRBV19,NA,NA,TRBJ2-5,TGTGCCAGTAGTATCCGGGGGCTGGAGACCCAGTACTTC,CASSIRGLETQYF
TRBV7-9,TRBD1,NA,TRBJ2-1,TGTGACAGCAGCCAGAGGACAGGGTTATACAATGAGCAGTTCTTC,CDSSQRTGLYNEQFF
TRBV27,NA,once,TRBJ2-1,TGTGCCAGCAGTTTGTCGTGGGGGGGCAGGAATGAGCAGTTCTTC,CASSLSWGGRNEQFF
TRBV6-2/TRBV6-3,NA,NA,TRBJ1-1,TGTGCCAGCAGTTACTCGGGCCTTGGCAGGGATGAGTACATGAACACTGAAGCTTTCTTT,CASSYSGLGRDEYMNTEAFF
TRBV19,NA,NA,TRBJ2-7,TGTGCCAGTAGTATGGGGGGCGCCGACGAGCAGTACTTC,CASSMGGADEQYF
TRBV7-6,TRBD1,many,TRBJ1-2,TGTGCCAGCAGCTTATCAGGGGGGTATGGCTACACCTTC,CASSLSGGYGYTF
TRBV7-9,NA,NA,TRBJ2-5,TGTGCCAACAGCTTAACAGCGGACCAAGAGACCCAGTACTTC,CANSLTADQETQYF
TRBV11-1,NA,few,TRBJ2-6,TGTGCCAGCAGCTTAGGGGTCCCTGGGGCCAACGTCCTGACTTTC,CASSLGVPGANVLTF
TRBV29-1,TRBD2,few,TRBJ2-1,TGCAGCATGGGACTAGCCTCTCCCAATGAGCAGTTCTTC,CSMGLASPNEQFF
TRBV13,TRBD2,many,TRBJ2-1,TGTGCCAGCAGCTCACCCGGGGGGGCAAGGCAGTTCTTC,CASSSPGGARQFF
TRBV6-1,NA,NA,TRBJ2-4,TGTGCCAGCAGCCAGGGGGGAATAGTGGGAGCCAAAAACATTCAGTACTTC,CASSQGGIVGAKNIQYF
TRBV9,TRBD2,NA,TRBJ2-7,TGTGCCAGCAGCCCCAATGGCGGGGGGGCCTACGAGCAGTACTTC,CASSPNGGGAYEQYF
TRBV12-3/TRBV12-4,NA,few,TRBJ1-2,TGTGCCAGCAGTTCGGCCGGCCTCTATGGCTACACCTTC,CASSSAGLYGYTF
TRBV19,NA,NA,TRBJ2-1,TGTGCCAGTAGTGGGGGGACCGTCTACAATGAGCAGTTCTTC,CASSGGTVYNEQFF
TRBV12-3/TRBV12-4,TRBD2,few,TRBJ2-3,TGTGCCAGCAGTTTCCGACTAGCGGGGACTAATCGGATCACAGATACGCAGTATTTT,CASSFRLAGTNRITDTQYF
TRBV27,NA,NA,TRBJ2-3,TGTGCCAGCAGTTTTTCGTGGGGGGGCACAGATACGCAGTATTTT,CASSFSWGGTDTQYF
TRBV2,NA,NA,TRBJ1-5,TGTGCCAGCGACAGCTTACTTAGCAATCAGCCCCAGCATTTT,CASDSLLSNQPQHF
TRBV7-9,NA,NA,TRBJ1-2,TGTGCCAGCAGCACCGGAGACAGGCCCCCCAGGGGCTACACCTTC,CASSTGDRPPRGYTF
TRBV5-1,NA,NA,TRBJ2-1,TGCGCCAGCAGCTTGAGCCTAAACCCCAGCGATGAGCAGTTCTTC,CASSLSLNPSDEQFF
TRBV3-1,TRBD2,NA,TRBJ2-2,TGTGCCAGCAGCCTGCAGCGGGGGGAAACCGGGGAGCTGTTTTTT,CASSLQRGETGELFF
TRBV12-5,TRBD1,NA,TRBJ2-1,TGTGCTAGTGGTCGACAGGGTGAGATCTACAATGAGCAGTTCTTC,CASGRQGEIYNEQFF
TRBV5-4,NA,NA,TRBJ1-6,TGTGCCAGCAGCTCCAAGATCTCTTCACCCCTCCACTTT,CASSSKISSPLHF
TRBV6-5,NA,few,TRBJ1-2,TGTGCCAGCAGTTACGGGCGGAAGTCTGAGGGCTACACCTTC,CASSYGRKSEGYTF
TRBV10-3,NA,few,TRBJ1-2,TGTGCCATCAGCGCTAGCTATGGCTACACCTTC,CAISASYGYTF
TRBV11-2,TRBD1,few,TRBJ2-7,TGTGCCAGCAGCTATCTGACAGGGGATAACGAGCAGTACTTC,CASSYLTGDNEQYF